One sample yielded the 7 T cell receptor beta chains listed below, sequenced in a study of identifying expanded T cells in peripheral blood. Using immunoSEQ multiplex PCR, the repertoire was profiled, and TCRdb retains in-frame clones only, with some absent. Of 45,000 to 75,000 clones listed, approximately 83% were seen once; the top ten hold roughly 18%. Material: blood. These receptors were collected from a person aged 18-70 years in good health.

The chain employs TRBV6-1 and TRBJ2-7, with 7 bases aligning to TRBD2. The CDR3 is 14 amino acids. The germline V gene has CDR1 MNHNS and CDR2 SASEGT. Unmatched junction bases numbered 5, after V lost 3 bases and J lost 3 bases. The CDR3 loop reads CASSEGGTIYEQYV. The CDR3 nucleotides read TGTGCCAGCAGTGAGGGAGGGACCATCTACGAGCAGTACGTC.

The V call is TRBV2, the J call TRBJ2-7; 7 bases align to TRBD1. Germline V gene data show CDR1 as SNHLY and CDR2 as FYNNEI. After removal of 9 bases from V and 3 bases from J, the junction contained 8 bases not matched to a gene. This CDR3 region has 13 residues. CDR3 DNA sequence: TGTGCCAGTAGAACAGGGGTGGTCTACGAGCAGTACGTC. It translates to CASRTGVVYEQYV.

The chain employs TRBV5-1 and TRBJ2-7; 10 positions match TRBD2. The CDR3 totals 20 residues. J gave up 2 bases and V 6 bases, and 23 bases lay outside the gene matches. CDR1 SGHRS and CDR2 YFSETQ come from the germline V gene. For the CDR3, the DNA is TGCGCCAGCACCCGGCGGGGCCCGTCAGGGACTAGCGTTAGAACCTACGAGCAGTACTTC. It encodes CASTRRGPSGTSVRTYEQYF.

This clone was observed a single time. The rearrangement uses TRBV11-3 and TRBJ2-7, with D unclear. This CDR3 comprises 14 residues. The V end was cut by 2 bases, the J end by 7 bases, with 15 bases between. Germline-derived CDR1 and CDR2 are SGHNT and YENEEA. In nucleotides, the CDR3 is TGTGCCAGCAGCTTACGGGCCCCAGGAGAGGAGCAGTACTTC. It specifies CASSLRAPGEEQYF.

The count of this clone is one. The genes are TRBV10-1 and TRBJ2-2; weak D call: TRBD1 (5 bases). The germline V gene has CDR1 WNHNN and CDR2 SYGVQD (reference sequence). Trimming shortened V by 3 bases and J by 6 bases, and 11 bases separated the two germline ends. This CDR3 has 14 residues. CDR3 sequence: CASSEQVLAGELFF. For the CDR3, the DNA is TGCGCCAGCAGTGAACAGGTCCTCGCCGGGGAGCTGTTTTTT.

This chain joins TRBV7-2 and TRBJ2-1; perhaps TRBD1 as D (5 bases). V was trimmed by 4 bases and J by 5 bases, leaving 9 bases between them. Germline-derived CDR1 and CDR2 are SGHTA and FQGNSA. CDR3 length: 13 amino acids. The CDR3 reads CASSSQGNNEQFF. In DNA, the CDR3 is TGTGCCAGCAGCTCCCAGGGCAACAATGAGCAGTTCTTC.

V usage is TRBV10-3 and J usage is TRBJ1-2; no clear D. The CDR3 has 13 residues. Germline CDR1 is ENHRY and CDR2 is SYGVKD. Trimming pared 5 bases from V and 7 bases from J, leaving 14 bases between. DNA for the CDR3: TGTGCCATCAGTCTGGACGGATCTAGTGGCTACACCTTC. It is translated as CAISLDGSSGYTF.